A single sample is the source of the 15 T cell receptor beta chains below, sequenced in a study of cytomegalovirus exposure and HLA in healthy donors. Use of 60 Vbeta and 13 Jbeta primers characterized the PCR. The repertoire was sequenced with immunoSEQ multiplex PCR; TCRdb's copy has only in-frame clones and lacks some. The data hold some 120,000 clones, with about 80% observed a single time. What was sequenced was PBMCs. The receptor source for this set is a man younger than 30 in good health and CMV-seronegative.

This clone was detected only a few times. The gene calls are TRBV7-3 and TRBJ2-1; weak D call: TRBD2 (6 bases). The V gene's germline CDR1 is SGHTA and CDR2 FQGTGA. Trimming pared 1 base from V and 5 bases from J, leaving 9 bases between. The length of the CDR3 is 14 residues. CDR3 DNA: TGTGCCAGCAGCTTAAAGGCGGGACACAATGAGCAGTTCTTC. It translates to CASSLKAGHNEQFF. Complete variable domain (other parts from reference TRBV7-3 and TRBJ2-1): GAGVSQTPSNKVTEKGKYVELRCDPISGHTALYWYRQSLGQGPEFLIYFQGTGAADDSGLPNDRFFAVRPEGSVSTLKIQRTERGDSAVYLCASSLKAGHNEQFFGPGTRLTVL.

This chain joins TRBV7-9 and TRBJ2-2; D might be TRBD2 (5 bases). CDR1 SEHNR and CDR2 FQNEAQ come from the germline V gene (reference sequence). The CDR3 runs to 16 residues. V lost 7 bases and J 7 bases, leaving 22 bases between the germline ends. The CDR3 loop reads CASNPRGGPSGGELFF. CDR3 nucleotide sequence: TGTGCCAGCAACCCTAGAGGCGGGCCCTCAGGCGGGGAGCTGTTTTTT.

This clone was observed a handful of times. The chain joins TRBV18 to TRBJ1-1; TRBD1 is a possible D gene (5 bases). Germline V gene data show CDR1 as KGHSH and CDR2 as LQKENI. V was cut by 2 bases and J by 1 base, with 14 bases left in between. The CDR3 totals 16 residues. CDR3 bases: TGTGCCAGCTCACCAGCGACGGGGGGAAGGAACACTGAAGCTTTCTTT. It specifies CASSPATGGRNTEAFF.

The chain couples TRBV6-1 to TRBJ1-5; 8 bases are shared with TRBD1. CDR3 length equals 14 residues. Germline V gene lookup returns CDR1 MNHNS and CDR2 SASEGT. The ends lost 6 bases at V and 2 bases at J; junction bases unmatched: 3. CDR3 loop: CASSATGGNQPQHF. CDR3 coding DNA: TGTGCCAGCAGCGCGACAGGGGGCAATCAGCCCCAGCATTTT.

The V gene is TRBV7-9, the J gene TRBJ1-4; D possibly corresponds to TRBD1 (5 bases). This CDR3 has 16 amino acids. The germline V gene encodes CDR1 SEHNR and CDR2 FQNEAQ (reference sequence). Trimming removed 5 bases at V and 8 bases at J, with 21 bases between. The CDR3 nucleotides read TGTGCCAGCAGCCTCAACCTCGGGGGGTTTGGGGAAAAACTGTTTTTT. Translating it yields CASSLNLGGFGEKLFF.

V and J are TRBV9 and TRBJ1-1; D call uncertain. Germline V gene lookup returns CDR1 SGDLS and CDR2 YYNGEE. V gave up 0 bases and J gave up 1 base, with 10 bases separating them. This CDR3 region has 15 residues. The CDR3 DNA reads TGTGCCAGCAGCGTAGGTGAGGTCCCGAACACTGAAGCTTTCTTT. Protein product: CASSVGEVPNTEAFF.

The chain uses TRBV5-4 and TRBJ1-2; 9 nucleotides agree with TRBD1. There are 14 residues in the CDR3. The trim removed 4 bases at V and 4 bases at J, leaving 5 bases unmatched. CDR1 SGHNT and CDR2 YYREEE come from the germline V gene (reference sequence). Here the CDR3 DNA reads TGTGCCAGCAGCGGAAAGACAGGGGGCTATGGCTACACCTTC. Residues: CASSGKTGGYGYTF.

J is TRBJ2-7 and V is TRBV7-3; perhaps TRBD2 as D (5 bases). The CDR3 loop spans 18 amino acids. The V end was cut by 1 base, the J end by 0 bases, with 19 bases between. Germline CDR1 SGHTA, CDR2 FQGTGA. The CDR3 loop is CASSLSGGRSSRSYEQYF. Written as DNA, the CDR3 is TGTGCCAGCAGCTTAAGTGGAGGCCGGTCCTCCCGCTCCTACGAGCAGTACTTC.

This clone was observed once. In DNA, the CDR3 is TGCGCCAGCAGCCTTGTACAGGGGGTAGGGTATGACTATGGCTACACCTTC. This encodes CASSLVQGVGYDYGYTF. The chain combines TRBV4-1 with TRBJ1-2; 8 bases agree with TRBD1. V lost 4 bases to trimming and J lost 3 bases; unmatched junction nucleotides: 13. Germline values: CDR1 MGHRA, CDR2 YSYEKL. This CDR3 is 17 amino acids long.

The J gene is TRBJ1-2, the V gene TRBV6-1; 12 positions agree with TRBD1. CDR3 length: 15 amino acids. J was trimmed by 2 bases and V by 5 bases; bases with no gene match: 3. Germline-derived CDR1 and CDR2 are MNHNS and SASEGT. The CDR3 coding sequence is TGTGCCAGCAGTTCTGGGACAGGGGGCAACTATGGCTACACCTTC. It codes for CASSSGTGGNYGYTF.

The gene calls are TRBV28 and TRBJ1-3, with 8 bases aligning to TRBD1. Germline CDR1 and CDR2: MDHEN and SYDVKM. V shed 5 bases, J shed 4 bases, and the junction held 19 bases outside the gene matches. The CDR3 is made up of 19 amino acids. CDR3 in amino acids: CASSAISGQVLVFGNTIYF. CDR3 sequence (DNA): TGTGCCAGCAGTGCCATATCGGGACAGGTCCTCGTGTTCGGAAACACCATATATTTT. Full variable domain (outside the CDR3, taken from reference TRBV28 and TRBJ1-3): DVKVTQSSRYLVKRTGEKVFLECVQDMDHENMFWYRQDPGLGLRLIYFSYDVKMKEKGDIPEGYSVSREKKERFSLILESASTNQTSMYLCASSAISGQVLVFGNTIYFGEGSWLTVV.

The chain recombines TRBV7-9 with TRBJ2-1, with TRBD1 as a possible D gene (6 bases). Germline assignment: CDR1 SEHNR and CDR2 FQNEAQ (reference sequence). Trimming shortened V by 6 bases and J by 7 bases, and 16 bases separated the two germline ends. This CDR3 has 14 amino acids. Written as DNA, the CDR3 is TGTGCCAGCAGTGCCGGGACACCCTCGAATGAGCAGTTCTTC. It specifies CASSAGTPSNEQFF. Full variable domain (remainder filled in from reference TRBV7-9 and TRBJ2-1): DTGVSQNPRHKITKRGQNVTFRCDPISEHNRLYWYRQTLGQGPEFLTYFQNEAQLEKSRLLSDRFSAERPKGSFSTLEIQRTEQGDSAMYLCASSAGTPSNEQFFGPGTRLTVL.

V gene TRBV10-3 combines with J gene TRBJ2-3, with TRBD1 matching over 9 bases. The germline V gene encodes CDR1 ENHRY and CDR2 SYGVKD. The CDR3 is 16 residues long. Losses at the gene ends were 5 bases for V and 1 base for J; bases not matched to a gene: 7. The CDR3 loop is CAISTTGGVGTDTQYF. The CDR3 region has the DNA TGTGCCATCAGTACTACAGGGGGCGTGGGCACAGATACGCAGTATTTT.

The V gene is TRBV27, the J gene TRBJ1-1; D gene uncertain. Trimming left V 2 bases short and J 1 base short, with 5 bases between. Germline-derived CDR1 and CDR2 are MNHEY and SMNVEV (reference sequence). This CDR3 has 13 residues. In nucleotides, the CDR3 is TGTGCCAGCAGTTTAAGCAAGAACACTGAAGCTTTCTTT. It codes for CASSLSKNTEAFF.

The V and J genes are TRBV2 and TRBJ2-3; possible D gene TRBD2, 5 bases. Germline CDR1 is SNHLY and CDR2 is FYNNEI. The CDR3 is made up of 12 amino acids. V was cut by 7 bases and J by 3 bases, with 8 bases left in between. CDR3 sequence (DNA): TGTGCCAGCATCGAGGGAACAGATACGCAGTATTTT. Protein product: CASIEGTDTQYF.